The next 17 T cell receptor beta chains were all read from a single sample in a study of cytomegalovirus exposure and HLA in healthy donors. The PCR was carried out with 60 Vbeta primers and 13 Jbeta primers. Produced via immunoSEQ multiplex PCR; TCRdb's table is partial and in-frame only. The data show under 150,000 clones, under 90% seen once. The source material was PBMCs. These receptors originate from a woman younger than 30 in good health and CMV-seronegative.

The CDR3 loop reads CATSRPDRAGDGYTF. CDR3 sequence (DNA): TGTGCCACCAGCAGACCAGACAGGGCAGGAGATGGCTACACCTTC. This chain uses TRBV15 with TRBJ1-2; 7 bases match TRBD1. The CDR3 is 15 residues long. V shed 2 bases, J shed 6 bases, and the junction held 9 bases outside the gene matches. Germline CDR1 is LNHNV and CDR2 is YYDKDF (reference sequence).

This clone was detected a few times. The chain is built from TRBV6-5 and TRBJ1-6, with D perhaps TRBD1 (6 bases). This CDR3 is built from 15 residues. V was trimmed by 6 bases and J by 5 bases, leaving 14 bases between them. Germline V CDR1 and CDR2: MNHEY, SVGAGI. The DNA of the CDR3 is TGTGCCAGCAGGATAGGGGACAACCATAATTCACCCCTCCACTTT. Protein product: CASRIGDNHNSPLHF.

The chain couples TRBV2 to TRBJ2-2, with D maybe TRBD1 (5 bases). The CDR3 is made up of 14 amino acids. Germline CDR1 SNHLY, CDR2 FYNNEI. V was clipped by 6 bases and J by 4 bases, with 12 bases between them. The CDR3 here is CASRIRVATGELFF. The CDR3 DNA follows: TGTGCCAGCAGGATCAGGGTTGCCACCGGGGAGCTGTTTTTT.

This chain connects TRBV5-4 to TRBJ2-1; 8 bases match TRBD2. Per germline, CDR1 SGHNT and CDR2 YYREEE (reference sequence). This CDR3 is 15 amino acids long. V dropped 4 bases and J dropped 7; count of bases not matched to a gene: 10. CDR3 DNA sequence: TGTGCCAGCAGCGGCCGGGGGGGGTTTGTTAATGAGCAGTTCTTC. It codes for CASSGRGGFVNEQFF.

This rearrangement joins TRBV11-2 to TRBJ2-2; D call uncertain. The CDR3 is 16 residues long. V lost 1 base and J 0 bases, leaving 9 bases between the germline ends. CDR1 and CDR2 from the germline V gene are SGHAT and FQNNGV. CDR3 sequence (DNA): TGTGCCAGCAGCTTAGGGTTTCGCGCGAACACCGGGGAGCTGTTTTTT. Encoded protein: CASSLGFRANTGELFF.

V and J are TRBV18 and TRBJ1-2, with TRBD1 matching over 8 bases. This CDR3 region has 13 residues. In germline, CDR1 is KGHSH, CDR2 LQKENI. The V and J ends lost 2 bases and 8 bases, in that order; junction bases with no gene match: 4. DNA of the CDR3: TGTGCCAGCTCACCAACCAGGGGGCAAGGCTACACCTTC. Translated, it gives CASSPTRGQGYTF.

The CDR3 DNA sequence: TGTGCCAGTAGTCTTTGGGACAGGGATTTAGAGACCCAGTACTTC. It yields the protein CASSLWDRDLETQYF. This chain joins TRBV19 and TRBJ2-5; 9 bases align to TRBD1. Losses at the gene ends were 5 bases for V and 4 bases for J; bases not matched to a gene: 8. Germline-derived CDR1 and CDR2 are LNHDA and SQIVND (reference sequence). This CDR3 spans 15 amino acids.

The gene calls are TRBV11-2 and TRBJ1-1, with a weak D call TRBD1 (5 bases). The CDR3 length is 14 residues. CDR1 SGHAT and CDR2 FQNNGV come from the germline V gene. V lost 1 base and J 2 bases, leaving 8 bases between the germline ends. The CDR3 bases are TGTGCCAGCAGCTTAGGGGGCGAAAACACTGAAGCTTTCTTT. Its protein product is CASSLGGENTEAFF.

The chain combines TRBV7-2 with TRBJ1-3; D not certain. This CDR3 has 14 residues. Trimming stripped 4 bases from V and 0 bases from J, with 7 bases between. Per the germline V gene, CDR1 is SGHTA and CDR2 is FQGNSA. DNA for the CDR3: TGTGCCAGCAGCTACAGAGCCTCTGGAAACACCATATATTTT. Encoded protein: CASSYRASGNTIYF.

CDR3 loop: CASSFRTAQETQYF. The CDR3 DNA reads TGTGCCAGTAGTTTCAGGACAGCACAAGAGACCCAGTACTTC. This chain joins TRBV19 and TRBJ2-5; the D gene is possibly TRBD1 (6 bases). Germline CDR1 is LNHDA and CDR2 is SQIVND (reference sequence). CDR3 length: 14 amino acids. The germline V and J ends were trimmed by 5 bases and 2 bases, with 12 bases remaining between them. Looking up the rest from reference TRBV19 and TRBJ2-5 gives the full variable domain: DGGITQSPKYLFRKEGQNVTLSCEQNLNHDAMYWYRQDPGQGLRLIYYSQIVNDFQKGDIAEGYSVSREKKESFPLTVTSAQKNPTAFYLCASSFRTAQETQYFGPGTRLLVL.

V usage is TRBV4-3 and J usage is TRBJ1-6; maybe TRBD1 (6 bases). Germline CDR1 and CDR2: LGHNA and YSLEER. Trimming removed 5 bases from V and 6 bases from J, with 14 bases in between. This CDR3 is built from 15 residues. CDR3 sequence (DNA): TGCGCCAGCAGCTCCCGGACAGACTCTAATTCACCCCTCCACTTT. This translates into CASSSRTDSNSPLHF.

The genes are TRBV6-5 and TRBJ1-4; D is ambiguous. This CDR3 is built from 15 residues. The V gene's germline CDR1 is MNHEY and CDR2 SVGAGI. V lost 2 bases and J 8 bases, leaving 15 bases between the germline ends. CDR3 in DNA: TGTGCCAGCAGTTACAGAGGTGCAATAAGCGAAAAACTGTTTTTT. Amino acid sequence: CASSYRGAISEKLFF.

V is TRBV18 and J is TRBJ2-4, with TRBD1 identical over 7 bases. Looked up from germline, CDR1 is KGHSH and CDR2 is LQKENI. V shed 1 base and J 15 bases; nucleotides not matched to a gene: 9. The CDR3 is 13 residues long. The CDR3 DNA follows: TGTGCCAGCTCACCACAGGGGGCGGTTTTGGTGTACTTC. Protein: CASSPQGAVLVYF. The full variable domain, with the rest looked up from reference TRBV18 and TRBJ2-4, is NAGVMQNPRHLVRRRGQEARLRCSPMKGHSHVYWYRQLPEEGLKFMVYLQKENIIDESGMPKERFSAEFPKEGPSILRIQQVVRGDSAAYFCASSPQGAVLVYFGAGTRLSVL.

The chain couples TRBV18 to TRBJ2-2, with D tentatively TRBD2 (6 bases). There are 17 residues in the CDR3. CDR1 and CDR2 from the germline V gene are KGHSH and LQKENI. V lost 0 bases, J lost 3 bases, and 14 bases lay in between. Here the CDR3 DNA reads TGTGCCAGCTCACCACCGTTACTAGCCCCCGACACCGGGGAGCTGTTTTTT. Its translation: CASSPPLLAPDTGELFF.

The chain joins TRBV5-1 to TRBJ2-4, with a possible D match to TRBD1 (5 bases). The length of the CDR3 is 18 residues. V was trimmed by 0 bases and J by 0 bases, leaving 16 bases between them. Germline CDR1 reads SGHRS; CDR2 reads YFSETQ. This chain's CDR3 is CASSLAYDRITAKNIQYF. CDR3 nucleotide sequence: TGCGCCAGCAGCTTGGCCTACGACAGAATTACAGCCAAAAACATTCAGTACTTC.

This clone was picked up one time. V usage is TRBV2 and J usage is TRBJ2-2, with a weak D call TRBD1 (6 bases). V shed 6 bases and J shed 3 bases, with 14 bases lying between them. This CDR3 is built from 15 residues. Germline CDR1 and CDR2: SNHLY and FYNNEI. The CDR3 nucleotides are TGTGCCAGCAGGCACAGGGCTTCGGACACCGGGGAGCTGTTTTTT. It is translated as CASRHRASDTGELFF.

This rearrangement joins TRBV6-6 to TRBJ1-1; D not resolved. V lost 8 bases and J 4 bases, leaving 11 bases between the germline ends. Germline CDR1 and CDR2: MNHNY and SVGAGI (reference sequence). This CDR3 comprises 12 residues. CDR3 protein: CASRRAATEAFF. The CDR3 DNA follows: TGTGCCAGCCGGAGGGCCGCCACTGAAGCTTTCTTT.